One and the same sample provided the 32 T cell receptor beta chains below, sequenced in a study of beta chain features in type 1 diabetes. Sequencing targeted expressed TCRB transcripts, as all isolated RNA had been reverse transcribed. Produced via immunoSEQ multiplex PCR; TCRdb's table is partial and in-frame only. The sample has about 620,000 clones, about a sixth seen once. The sequenced sample consisted of naive CD4+ T cells from blood. These receptors came from a man aged 18 to 30 in good health.

A few counts support this clone. Germline is not matched at one junction end, which may reflect a read error. This chain uses TRBV4-3 with TRBJ2-3, with 9 bases that match TRBD2. This CDR3 contains 17 residues. Germline V CDR1 and CDR2: LGHNA, YSLEER. The CDR3 DNA follows: TGCGCCAGCAGCCCGAAATTGACAGGGACTAGCACAGATGCGCAGTATTTT. This sequence encodes CASSPKLTGTSTDAQYF.

This clone was seen a few times. The chain recombines TRBV7-2 with TRBJ1-1; D call uncertain. V was shortened by 5 bases and J by 3 bases, with 7 bases between the two germline ends. The CDR3 is 12 amino acids. CDR1 is SGHTA, CDR2 FQGNSA, per germline. This CDR3 reads CASSERYTEAFF. CDR3 nucleotides: TGTGCCAGCAGCGAGCGATACACTGAAGCTTTCTTT.

V gene TRBV7-9 combines with J gene TRBJ2-3; 8 positions agree with TRBD1. This CDR3 has 16 amino acids. V lost 1 base and J lost 1; bases outside the gene matches: 4. Germline V gene lookup returns CDR1 SEHNR and CDR2 FQNEAQ (reference sequence). CDR3 in amino acids: CASSLDQGARTDTQYF. DNA of the CDR3: TGTGCCAGCAGCTTAGACCAGGGGGCACGCACAGATACGCAGTATTTT.

There are a few counts of this clone. The rearrangement uses TRBV7-9 and TRBJ2-3; 7 bases line up with TRBD2. Germline assignment: CDR1 SEHNR and CDR2 FQNEAQ (reference sequence). The CDR3 is 16 residues long. Germline trimming cut 2 bases from V and 0 bases from J; bases unmatched to any gene: 5. CDR3 amino acids: CASSLLTSRSTDTQYF. The CDR3 DNA reads as TGTGCCAGCAGCTTATTGACTAGCCGGAGCACAGATACGCAGTATTTT.

This clone was observed once. The chain joins TRBV11-1 to TRBJ2-1; D may match TRBD1 or TRBD2 (6 bases each). In germline, CDR1 is SGHAT, CDR2 FQDESV (reference sequence). The CDR3 is 15 residues long. V dropped 4 bases and J dropped 3 bases, with 13 bases sitting between them. CDR3 residues: CASSSWGAGYNEQFF. The CDR3 DNA sequence: TGTGCCAGCAGCTCCTGGGGGGCGGGCTACAATGAGCAGTTCTTC.

The chain has TRBV10-3 and TRBJ1-2; D is ambiguous. Trimming removed 10 bases at V and 2 bases at J, with 14 bases between. CDR1 and CDR2 from the germline V gene are ENHRY and SYGVKD. This CDR3 is 13 amino acids long. CDR3 protein: CATQAGENYGYTF. CDR3 nucleotides: TGTGCCACCCAAGCTGGGGAGAACTATGGCTACACCTTC.

V and J are TRBV29-1 and TRBJ2-3; 13 nucleotides line up with TRBD2. Germline-derived CDR1 and CDR2 are SQVTM and ANQGSEA. J gave up 3 bases and V 6 bases, and 6 bases lay outside the gene matches. This CDR3 is built from 15 residues. The CDR3 here is CSVTLAGGPTDTQYF. The DNA for the CDR3 is TGCAGCGTGACACTAGCGGGAGGGCCAACAGATACGCAGTATTTT.

The chain combines TRBV7-8 with TRBJ2-2, with 8 bases lining up with TRBD2. CDR1 and CDR2 (germline): SGHVS, FQNEAQ. CDR3 length: 16 residues. V shed 3 bases and J 3 bases; nucleotides not matched to a gene: 6. The CDR3 coding sequence is TGTGCCAGCAGCTTTAGCGGGAACATTCACACCGGGGAGCTGTTTTTT. As protein: CASSFSGNIHTGELFF.

The chain is built from TRBV4-3 and TRBJ2-4; no clear D gene. Per germline, CDR1 LGHNA and CDR2 YSLEER. Trimming pared 1 base from V and 2 bases from J, leaving 3 bases between. The CDR3 has 13 amino acids. The CDR3 loop reads CASSQAPKNIQYF. The CDR3 bases are TGCGCCAGCAGCCAAGCCCCCAAAAACATTCAGTACTTC.

The gene calls are TRBV15 and TRBJ2-2; D is ambiguous. CDR3 length: 16 residues. Germline V gives CDR1 LNHNV, CDR2 YYDKDF (reference sequence). V was pared by 0 bases and J by 0 bases, with 8 bases between. Written as DNA, the CDR3 is TGTGCCACCAGCAGAGAATCCAAATCGAACACCGGGGAGCTGTTTTTT. Protein: CATSRESKSNTGELFF.

The V call is TRBV9, the J call TRBJ2-3; maybe TRBD2 (5 bases). The CDR3 covers 14 residues. Trimming stripped 6 bases from V and 0 bases from J, with 11 bases between. In germline, CDR1 is SGDLS, CDR2 YYNGEE. The CDR3, as DNA: TGTGCCAGCACACTAGGTTTAAGCACAGATACGCAGTATTTT. This translates into CASTLGLSTDTQYF.

This clone appeared a few times. The chain joins TRBV10-3 to TRBJ1-2; 9 bases agree with TRBD1. The CDR3 totals 15 residues. The germline CDR1 and CDR2 sequences are ENHRY and SYGVKD. Trimming at V came to 10 bases and at J to 8 bases, leaving 17 bases not matched to a gene. CDR3 in DNA: TGTGCCACCCTGCGCAGTGGGGACAGGGTAGCGGGCTACACCTTC. It specifies CATLRSGDRVAGYTF.

This clone has more than one count but fewer than ten. The J gene is TRBJ1-2, the V gene TRBV7-2, with a tentative D call TRBD1 (6 bases). Germline lookup yields CDR1 SGHTA and CDR2 FQGNSA. V lost 2 bases, J lost 2 bases, and 6 bases lay in between. The CDR3 is 13 residues long. CDR3 DNA: TGTGCCAGCAGCTTAAGGGGGAACTATGGCTACACCTTC. It encodes CASSLRGNYGYTF.

The chain couples TRBV19 to TRBJ2-2, with D possibly TRBD2 on 5 matching bases. Trimming shortened V by 11 bases and J by 6 bases, and 19 bases separated the two germline ends. This CDR3 has 14 amino acids. Germline V gene lookup returns CDR1 LNHDA and CDR2 SQIVND (reference sequence). The chain's CDR3 is CACKGAEKAGELFF. The CDR3, as DNA: TGTGCCTGCAAGGGAGCAGAGAAAGCCGGGGAGCTGTTTTTT.

This clone was counted between two and nine times. The V and J genes are TRBV10-3 and TRBJ1-1; no firm D call. V was trimmed by 3 bases and J by 1 base, leaving 15 bases between them. Germline assignment: CDR1 ENHRY and CDR2 SYGVKD. The CDR3 has 16 residues. The CDR3 protein is CAISDPPSAANTEAFF. For the CDR3, the DNA is TGTGCCATCAGTGACCCTCCGTCGGCAGCGAACACTGAAGCTTTCTTT.

This clone has only a few counts. The rearrangement uses TRBV7-2 and TRBJ1-1, with D perhaps TRBD1 (5 bases). From germline, CDR1 is SGHTA and CDR2 FQGNSA. V gave up 10 bases and J gave up 8 bases, with 17 bases separating them. The CDR3 extends over 12 amino acids. CDR3 amino acids: CATRPSGVEAFF. CDR3 nucleotides: TGTGCCACCCGCCCCTCGGGGGTAGAAGCTTTCTTT.

This clone has just a few counts. The chain has TRBV5-6 and TRBJ2-3; D might be TRBD2 (5 bases). With 5 bases removed from V and 0 bases from J, the gap between germline ends came to 13 bases. Germline assignment: CDR1 SGHDT and CDR2 YYEEEE. The CDR3 consists of 15 residues. The CDR3 coding sequence is TGTGCCAGCAGGCCCGGGATAAAAAGCACAGATACGCAGTATTTT. Protein: CASRPGIKSTDTQYF.

This clone appeared a few times. V gene TRBV10-3 combines with J gene TRBJ1-1; no firm D call. Germline V gene lookup returns CDR1 ENHRY and CDR2 SYGVKD. The V and J ends lost 6 bases and 1 base respectively, with 12 bases between them. The CDR3 runs to 14 residues. The CDR3 sequence is CAIRGIGQNTEAFF. For the CDR3, the DNA is TGTGCCATCAGGGGGATTGGGCAGAACACTGAAGCTTTCTTT.

The chain is built from TRBV6-5 and TRBJ2-2; D is ambiguous. Per germline, CDR1 MNHEY and CDR2 SVGAGI. V was shortened by 0 bases and J by 7 bases, with 12 bases between the two germline ends. CDR3 length: 15 amino acids. CDR3 in amino acids: CASSYSIVSSGELFF. The CDR3 DNA sequence: TGTGCCAGCAGTTACTCAATAGTCTCGAGCGGGGAGCTGTTTTTT.

This clone has more than one count but fewer than ten. V is TRBV14 and J is TRBJ2-6, with D unresolved. This CDR3 spans 15 amino acids. Germline assignment: CDR1 SGHDN and CDR2 FVKESK. With 2 bases removed from V and 0 bases from J, the gap between germline ends came to 5 bases. For the CDR3, the DNA is TGTGCCAGCAGCCAACGGGTCTCTGGGGCCAACGTCCTGACTTTC. It codes for CASSQRVSGANVLTF. The entire variable domain, with the rest obtained from reference TRBV14 and TRBJ2-6, is as follows: EAGVTQFPSHSVIEKGQTVTLRCDPISGHDNLYWYRRVMGKEIKFLLHFVKESKQDESGMPNNRFLAERTGGTYSTLKVQPAELEDSGVYFCASSQRVSGANVLTFGAGSRLTVL.

The rearrangement joins TRBV5-1 to TRBJ2-7, with 7 bases identical to TRBD1. Germline V lookup: CDR1 SGHRS, CDR2 YFSETQ. The CDR3 extends over 15 amino acids. The V segment lost 1 base and the J segment 3 bases; nucleotides outside the gene matches: 7. The CDR3 nucleotides are TGCGCCAGCAGCTTGTCGGACAGGCCGGGCTACGAGCAGTACTTC. It is translated as CASSLSDRPGYEQYF.

This chain uses TRBV4-1 with TRBJ2-1; tentatively, D is TRBD2 (6 bases). Per the germline V gene, CDR1 is MGHRA and CDR2 is YSYEKL. This CDR3 is 15 amino acids long. Trimming removed 2 bases from V and 2 bases from J, with 10 bases in between. CDR3 in DNA: TGCGCCAGCAGCCAAATGTCTAGCGCCTACAATGAGCAGTTCTTC. It yields the protein CASSQMSSAYNEQFF.

This clone has more than one count but fewer than ten. The J gene is TRBJ2-3, the V gene TRBV28, with D unclear. The CDR3 consists of 15 residues. Trimming cost V 3 bases and J 0 bases, with 10 bases left between them. CDR1 MDHEN and CDR2 SYDVKM come from the germline V gene. The CDR3 DNA reads TGTGCCAGCAGTTTTGGTTCAACCAGCACAGATACGCAGTATTTT. Protein: CASSFGSTSTDTQYF.

This clone has more than one count but fewer than ten. The chain combines TRBV7-9 with TRBJ2-7; 10 bases match TRBD1. Germline V lookup: CDR1 SEHNR, CDR2 FQNEAQ (reference sequence). The CDR3 runs 15 residues. With V trimmed by 5 bases and J by 6 bases, 10 bases remained unmatched. The DNA of the CDR3 is TGTGCCAGCAGCCCCCTCCGGGACAGGGGCGGCGAGCAGTACTTC. It translates to CASSPLRDRGGEQYF.

The rearrangement joins TRBV28 to TRBJ2-7, with D unclear. Trimming stripped 5 bases from V and 6 bases from J, with 11 bases between. The germline CDR1 and CDR2 sequences are MDHEN and SYDVKM. The CDR3 extends over 12 amino acids. Here the CDR3 reads CASSTYIREQYF. Written as DNA, the CDR3 is TGTGCCAGCAGTACCTACATCCGCGAGCAGTACTTC.

The chain combines TRBV6-5 with TRBJ1-3; 8 bases map to TRBD1. This CDR3 comprises 14 residues. The germline V gene has CDR1 MNHEY and CDR2 SVGAGI. Trimming cost V 11 bases and J 2 bases; bases outside gene matches: 8. CDR3 in DNA: TGTGCCTCCTCCCCGACAGGGGCTGGAAACACCATATATTTT. Translating gives CASSPTGAGNTIYF.

This chain connects TRBV2 to TRBJ2-1; a weak D match, TRBD1 (6 bases). Germline lookup yields CDR1 SNHLY and CDR2 FYNNEI. CDR3 length equals 16 residues. V lost 4 bases and J lost 1, with 14 bases in between. The CDR3 loop reads CASSGVPRGSYNEQFF. DNA of the CDR3: TGTGCCAGCAGTGGCGTACCAAGGGGGTCCTACAATGAGCAGTTCTTC.

The CDR3 coding sequence is TGTGCCAGCAGCGTAGAGACAGGAGCTTACTATGGCTACACCTTC. Translating gives CASSVETGAYYGYTF. V gene TRBV9 combines with J gene TRBJ1-2; a possible D gene is TRBD1 (6 bases). This CDR3 has 15 residues. V lost 0 bases and J 3 bases, leaving 12 bases between the germline ends. From germline, CDR1 is SGDLS and CDR2 YYNGEE. Complete variable domain (other parts from reference TRBV9 and TRBJ1-2): DSGVTQTPKHLITATGQRVTLRCSPRSGDLSVYWYQQSLDQGLQFLIQYYNGEERAKGNILERFSAQQFPDLHSELNLSSLELGDSALYFCASSVETGAYYGYTFGSGTRLTVV.

The V call is TRBV28, the J call TRBJ1-2; possible D gene TRBD1, 6 bases. V was clipped by 7 bases and J by 5 bases, with 20 bases between them. CDR1 is MDHEN and CDR2 is SYDVKM in the germline V gene. This CDR3 region has 15 residues. The CDR3 loop reads CASTTRTVIPYGYTF. CDR3 in DNA: TGTGCCAGCACTACTAGGACAGTGATTCCATATGGCTACACCTTC.

The V call is TRBV2, the J call TRBJ2-4; D is undetermined. Trimming took 7 bases from V and 9 from J, leaving 22 bases between them. The CDR3 is made up of 15 amino acids. Germline assignment: CDR1 SNHLY and CDR2 FYNNEI. The chain's CDR3 is CASIIPYGVRSIQYF. In nucleotides, the CDR3 is TGTGCCAGCATCATCCCTTATGGGGTACGAAGCATTCAGTACTTC.

The V call is TRBV7-2, the J call TRBJ2-1, with unresolved D. There are 15 residues in the CDR3. The V and J ends lost 5 bases and 2 bases respectively, with 13 bases between them. Looked up from germline, CDR1 is SGHTA and CDR2 is FQGNSA. The CDR3 DNA is TGTGCCAGCAGCGTAAAAGTTGGGGCCTACAATGAGCAGTTCTTC. Translation: CASSVKVGAYNEQFF.

The chain carries TRBV28 and TRBJ1-5; D remains ambiguous. Germline assignment: CDR1 MDHEN and CDR2 SYDVKM. V was shortened by 4 bases and J by 7 bases, with 14 bases between the two germline ends. CDR3 length: 14 amino acids. This CDR3 is CASSSPPGRQPQHF. CDR3 DNA sequence: TGTGCCAGCAGTTCGCCCCCGGGGAGACAGCCCCAGCATTTT.